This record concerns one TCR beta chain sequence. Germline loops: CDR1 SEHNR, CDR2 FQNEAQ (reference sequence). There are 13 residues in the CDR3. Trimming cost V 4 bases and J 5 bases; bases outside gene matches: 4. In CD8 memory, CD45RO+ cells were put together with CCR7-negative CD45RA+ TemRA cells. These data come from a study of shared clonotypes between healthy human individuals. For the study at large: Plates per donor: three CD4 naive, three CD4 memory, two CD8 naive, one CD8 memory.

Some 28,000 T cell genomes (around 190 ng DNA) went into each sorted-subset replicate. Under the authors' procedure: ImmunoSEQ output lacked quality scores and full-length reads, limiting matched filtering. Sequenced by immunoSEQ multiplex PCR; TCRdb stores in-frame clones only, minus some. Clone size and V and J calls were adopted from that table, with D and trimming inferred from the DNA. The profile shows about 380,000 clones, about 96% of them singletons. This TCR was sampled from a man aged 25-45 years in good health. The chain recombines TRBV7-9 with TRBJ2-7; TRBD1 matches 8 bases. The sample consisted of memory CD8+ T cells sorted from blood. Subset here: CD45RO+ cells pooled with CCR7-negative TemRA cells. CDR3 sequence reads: CASSWRTGNEQYF. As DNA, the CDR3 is TGTGCCAGCAGCTGGAGGACAGGGAACGAGCAGTACTTC.